Following are 19 T cell receptor beta chains from one sample sequenced in a study of blood T cell repertoires in COVID-19. Only in-frame clones appear in the TCRdb table, and some are missing; sequencing was by immunoSEQ multiplex PCR. The table records 150,000 to 200,000 clones, 70% to 90% of them present only once. Sequenced: peripheral blood. These receptor sequences come from a human donor in a cohort sampled during active COVID-19.

The chain combines TRBV7-9 with TRBJ2-2; possibly TRBD2 for D (6 bases). CDR1 and CDR2 (germline): SEHNR, FQNEAQ (reference sequence). Between the trimmed V and J ends, which lost 4 bases and 6 bases, there was a span of 21 bases. This CDR3 has 17 amino acids. The CDR3 is CASSSLVGGNLAGELFF. Here the CDR3 DNA reads TGTGCCAGCAGCTCCCTGGTGGGCGGGAATCTCGCCGGGGAGCTGTTTTTT.

The table lists this clone with many counts. This sequence joins TRBV6-2 or TRBV6-3 and TRBJ2-1, with 9 bases lining up with TRBD2. Germline V CDR1 and CDR2: MNHEY, SVGEGT. This CDR3 contains 14 residues. With 6 bases clipped from V and 2 bases from J, the junction kept 2 bases outside the gene matches. The CDR3 protein is CASRPSGAYNEQFF. The CDR3, as DNA: TGTGCCAGCAGACCTAGCGGGGCCTACAATGAGCAGTTCTTC.

The chain joins TRBV7-8 to TRBJ2-7; D not certain. The CDR3 runs 15 residues. V lost 5 bases and J lost 2, with 16 bases in between. Germline CDR1 is SGHVS and CDR2 is FQNEAQ. In DNA, the CDR3 is TGTGCCAGCAGCCCAGACTTCTCCCTCCCCTACGAGCAGTACTTC. It specifies CASSPDFSLPYEQYF.

The genes are TRBV12-5 and TRBJ1-6; TRBD1 matches 8 bases. There are 15 residues in the CDR3. Germline V gene data show CDR1 as LGHNT and CDR2 as FRNRAP. Trimming at V came to 4 bases and at J to 14 bases, leaving 13 bases not matched to a gene. The CDR3 DNA reads as TGTGCTAGTGGTTCACAGGGGGTGCCTGTCGGAACCCTCCACTTT. Translating it yields CASGSQGVPVGTLHF.

The V call is TRBV6-5, the J call TRBJ1-6; TRBD1 matches at 8 bases. The CDR3 runs to 14 residues. With 6 bases clipped from V and 7 bases from J, the junction kept 5 bases outside the gene matches. Germline loops: CDR1 MNHEY, CDR2 SVGAGI. The DNA for the CDR3 is TGTGCCAGCAGGGGGACAGGAGGCAATTCACCCCTCCACTTT. Protein: CASRGTGGNSPLHF.

This chain connects TRBV6-6 to TRBJ1-4; a possible D gene is TRBD1 (6 bases). This CDR3 spans 14 amino acids. V lost 5 bases to trimming and J lost 5 bases, with 12 bases between them. The germline V gene encodes CDR1 MNHNY and CDR2 SVGAGI (reference sequence). The CDR3 nucleotides are TGTGCCAGCAGTCGGCAGGGGCAGAATGAAAAACTGTTTTTT. Its translation: CASSRQGQNEKLFF.

V gene TRBV5-6 combines with J gene TRBJ2-1; TRBD2 is a possible D gene (5 bases). V was trimmed by 3 bases and J by 4 bases, leaving 20 bases between them. CDR1 SGHDT and CDR2 YYEEEE come from the germline V gene. CDR3 length: 17 residues. The CDR3 DNA is TGTGCCAGCAGCTCGGTGGTCTCCGGGGTGAGATACAATGAGCAGTTCTTC. Amino acid sequence: CASSSVVSGVRYNEQFF.

This clone occurred once. The J gene is TRBJ2-1, the V gene TRBV3-1 (or the pseudogene TRBV3-2), with D possibly being TRBD1 (5 bases). Looked up from germline, CDR1 is LGHDT and CDR2 is YNNKEL (reference sequence). This CDR3 comprises 15 residues. Trimming removed 1 base at V and 0 bases at J, with 7 bases between. The DNA for the CDR3 is TGTGCCAGCAGCCAAGGGGGCCCCTCCTACAATGAGCAGTTCTTC. This sequence encodes CASSQGGPSYNEQFF.

CDR3: CASSPRPSGQAYNSPLHF. Written as DNA, the CDR3 is TGTGCCAGCAGCCCCCGGCCGTCTGGACAGGCCTATAATTCACCCCTCCACTTT. This rearrangement joins TRBV11-3 to TRBJ1-6, with 7 bases identical to TRBD1. CDR3 length equals 18 residues. CDR1 and CDR2 from the germline V gene are SGHNT and YENEEA. V was pared by 5 bases and J by 2 bases, with 12 bases of the junction left unmatched.

This chain uses TRBV30 with TRBJ2-5; maybe TRBD2 (5 bases). The CDR3 has 13 amino acids. The V end lost 5 bases, the J end lost 3 bases, and 13 bases lay between the germline ends. Germline CDR1 reads GTSNPN; CDR2 reads SVGIG (reference sequence). The CDR3 sequence: CAWGKLVEETQYF. The CDR3 nucleotides are TGTGCCTGGGGAAAACTAGTCGAAGAGACCCAGTACTTC.

This rearrangement joins TRBV10-3 to TRBJ1-5; no clear D gene. CDR3 length: 13 residues. V lost 5 bases and J lost 8, with 13 bases in between. The germline V gene encodes CDR1 ENHRY and CDR2 SYGVKD. The CDR3 reads CAISSRGPEPQHF. In DNA, the CDR3 is TGTGCCATCAGTTCCCGAGGGCCGGAGCCCCAGCATTTT.

The genes are TRBV3-1 (or the pseudogene TRBV3-2) and TRBJ2-5; possible D gene TRBD1, 5 bases. Trimming shortened V by 3 bases and J by 4 bases, and 15 bases separated the two germline ends. CDR3 length: 15 amino acids. Germline V gene lookup returns CDR1 LGHDT and CDR2 YNNKEL (reference sequence). The CDR3 is CASSHRAPIGETQYF. CDR3 nucleotides: TGTGCCAGCAGCCACAGGGCCCCGATAGGAGAGACCCAGTACTTC.

The gene calls are TRBV2 and TRBJ2-7; weak D call: TRBD2 (6 bases). The germline V gene encodes CDR1 SNHLY and CDR2 FYNNEI. Deletions cut 7 bases from V and 2 bases from J, with 15 bases between. The CDR3 has 14 amino acids. This CDR3 is CASKRSGLTYEQYF. CDR3 nucleotides: TGTGCCAGCAAGAGGAGCGGGTTGACCTACGAGCAGTACTTC.

This rearrangement joins TRBV6-6 to TRBJ2-4; TRBD1 matches 8 bases. V lost 2 bases to trimming and J lost 8 bases; unmatched junction nucleotides: 8. The CDR3 is made up of 15 amino acids. The germline gives CDR1 MNHNY, CDR2 SVGAGI (reference sequence). The CDR3 sequence: CASSYEGRGHDIQYF. The CDR3 coding sequence is TGTGCCAGCAGTTACGAGGGCAGGGGGCACGACATTCAGTACTTC.

The gene calls are TRBV5-1 and TRBJ2-5, with a tentative D call TRBD2 (6 bases). CDR3 size: 12 residues. Per the germline V gene, CDR1 is SGHRS and CDR2 is YFSETQ. Between the trimmed V and J ends, which lost 3 bases and 5 bases, there was a span of 8 bases. This CDR3 reads CASSSRGETQYF. As DNA, the CDR3 is TGCGCCAGCAGCTCACGGGGGGAGACCCAGTACTTC.

This clone was seen just once. The J gene is TRBJ2-4, the V gene TRBV19, with a tentative D call TRBD1 (5 bases). The CDR3 spans 16 residues. V was trimmed by 1 base and J by 2 bases, leaving 12 bases between them. CDR1 and CDR2 (germline): LNHDA, SQIVND (reference sequence). This chain's CDR3 is CASSIVPGWTKNIQYF. The DNA of the CDR3 is TGTGCCAGTAGTATAGTCCCAGGGTGGACCAAAAACATTCAGTACTTC.

This rearrangement joins TRBV28 to TRBJ2-1; TRBD2 might be the D (6 bases). The ends were cut back, 3 bases at V and 0 bases at J, with 12 bases in the middle. Germline V gene data show CDR1 as MDHEN and CDR2 as SYDVKM. The CDR3 runs to 16 residues. The CDR3 DNA is TGTGCCAGCAGTTTCCAGAGCGGGTCCTCCTACAATGAGCAGTTCTTC. It yields the protein CASSFQSGSSYNEQFF. Variable domain in full (rest from reference TRBV28 and TRBJ2-1): DVKVTQSSRYLVKRTGEKVFLECVQDMDHENMFWYRQDPGLGLRLIYFSYDVKMKEKGDIPEGYSVSREKKERFSLILESASTNQTSMYLCASSFQSGSSYNEQFFGPGTRLTVL.

The gene calls are TRBV10-3 and TRBJ2-2, with TRBD2 matching 8 bases. Germline V gene data show CDR1 as ENHRY and CDR2 as SYGVKD. V lost 5 bases, J lost 7 bases, and 12 bases stayed unmatched. The CDR3 runs 16 residues. CDR3 DNA sequence: TGTGCCATCAGTTCCCCCGGTGATAGCGGGGTCGGGGAGCTGTTTTTT. As protein: CAISSPGDSGVGELFF.

Written as DNA, the CDR3 is TGTGCCAGCAGTCCAAGGACAGGGGCGAACACTGAAGCTTTCTTT. Its translation is CASSPRTGANTEAFF. The chain uses TRBV27 and TRBJ1-1; TRBD1 agrees at 9 bases. CDR1 and CDR2 from the germline V gene are MNHEY and SMNVEV (reference sequence). Trimming cost V 5 bases and J 1 base; bases outside gene matches: 5. This CDR3 is 15 amino acids long.